This T cell receptor beta chain is from a study of identical twins. This clonotype appeared a few times. The CDR3 loop spans 13 amino acids. The V gene end was trimmed by 7 bases and the J gene end by 3 bases; junction bases not matched to a gene: 4. The germline gives CDR1 SNHLY, CDR2 FYNNEI. Each CDR3 protein is one row after TCRdb ran MiXCR on the 5' RACE reads. The sample has 500,000 to 650,000 distinct CDR3 sequences; under 25% are singletons. These same records also appear under a second study, on yellow fever vaccine responses in identical twins.

The clonotype comes from a woman aged 18 to 35 in good health. Source material: CD4+ T cells sorted from blood. The rearrangement links TRBV2 to TRBJ2-3; 7 bases line up with TRBD1. CDR3 in amino acids: CASKGTETDTQYF. The DNA for the CDR3 is TGTGCCAGCAAGGGGACAGAGACAGATACGCAGTATTTT.